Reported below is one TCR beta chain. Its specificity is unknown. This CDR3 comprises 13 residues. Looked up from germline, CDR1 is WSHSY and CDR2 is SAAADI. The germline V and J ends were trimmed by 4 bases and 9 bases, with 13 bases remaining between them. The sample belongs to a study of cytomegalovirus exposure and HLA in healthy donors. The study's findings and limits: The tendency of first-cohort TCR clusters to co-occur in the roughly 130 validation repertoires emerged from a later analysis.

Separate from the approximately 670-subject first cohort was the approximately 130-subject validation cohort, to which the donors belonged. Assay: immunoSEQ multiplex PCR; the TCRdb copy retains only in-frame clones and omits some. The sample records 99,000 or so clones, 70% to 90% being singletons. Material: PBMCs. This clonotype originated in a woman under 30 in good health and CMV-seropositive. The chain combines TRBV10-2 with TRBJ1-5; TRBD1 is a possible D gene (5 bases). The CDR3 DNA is TGCGCCAGCAGTGGGGGCTACCGTCGGCCCCAGCATTTT. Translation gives CASSGGYRRPQHF.